This T cell receptor beta chain was identified during a study of blood T cells in healthy people across ages. The CDR3 consists of 14 residues. Per sample, a minimum of 6.5 million PBMCs were isolated. Combining a sample-barcoded 5' primer with a J-beta primer mix, a second PCR ran for roughly 6 to 11 cycles. TCRdb itself ran the 5' RACE reads through MiXCR, one entry per CDR3 protein. In the table there are some 1.4 million distinct CDR3 sequences, approximately 42% of which are singletons. The rearrangement links TRBV21-1 to TRBJ2-3. TRBV21-1 is assigned pseudogene status. This receptor was obtained from a woman under 30 in good health. The material sequenced was blood. Here the CDR3 reads CASSKAKFADTQYF. CDR3 bases: TGTGCCAGCAGCAAAGCGAAATTTGCAGATACGCAGTATTTT.